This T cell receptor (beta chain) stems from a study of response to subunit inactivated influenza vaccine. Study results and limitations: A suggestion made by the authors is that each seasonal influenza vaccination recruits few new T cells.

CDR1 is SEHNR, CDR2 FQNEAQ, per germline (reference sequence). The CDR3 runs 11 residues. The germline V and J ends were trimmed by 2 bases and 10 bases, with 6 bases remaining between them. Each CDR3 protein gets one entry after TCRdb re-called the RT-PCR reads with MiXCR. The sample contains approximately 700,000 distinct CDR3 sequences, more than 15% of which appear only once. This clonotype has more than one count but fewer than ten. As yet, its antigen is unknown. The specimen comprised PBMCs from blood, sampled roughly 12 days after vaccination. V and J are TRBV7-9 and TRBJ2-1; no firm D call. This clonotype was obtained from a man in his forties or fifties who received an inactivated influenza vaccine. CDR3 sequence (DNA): TGTGCCAGCAGCTTATCGATCGAGCAGTTCTTC. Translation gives CASSLSIEQFF.